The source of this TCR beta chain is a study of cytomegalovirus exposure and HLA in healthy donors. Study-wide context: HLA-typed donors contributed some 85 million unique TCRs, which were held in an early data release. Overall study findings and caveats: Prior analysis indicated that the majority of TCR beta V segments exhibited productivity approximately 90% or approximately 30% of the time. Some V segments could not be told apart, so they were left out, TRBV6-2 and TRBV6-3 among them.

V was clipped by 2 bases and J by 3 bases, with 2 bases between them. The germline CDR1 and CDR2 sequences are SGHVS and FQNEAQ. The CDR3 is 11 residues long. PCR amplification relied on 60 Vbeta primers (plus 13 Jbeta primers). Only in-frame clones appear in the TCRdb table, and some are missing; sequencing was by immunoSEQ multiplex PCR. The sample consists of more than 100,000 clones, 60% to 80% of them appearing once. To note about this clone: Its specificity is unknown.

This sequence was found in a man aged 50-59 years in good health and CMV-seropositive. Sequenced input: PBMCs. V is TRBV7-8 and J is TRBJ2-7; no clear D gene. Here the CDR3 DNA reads TGTGCCAGCAGCTTACTCTACGAGCAGTACTTC. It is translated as CASSLLYEQYF.